Detailed here is one TCR beta chain. No antigen is known for it. The CDR3 runs 17 residues. The V segment lost 1 base and the J segment 1 base; nucleotides outside the gene matches: 6. The data were taken from a study of CD8 T cells in ankylosing spondylitis. Study conclusions and caveats: Reportedly, significant enrichment of disease-linked clones occurred in matched ankylosing spondylitis synovial fluid. Ankylosing spondylitis blood appeared to carry a characteristic TCR beta motif of seven to nine highly homologous variants.

TCR beta libraries were made by quantitative 5'-RACE with molecular barcodes. TCRdb independently ran MiXCR on the 5' RACE reads; one entry per CDR3 protein. This sample yields almost 250,000 distinct CDR3 sequences, of which 30% to 35% are seen a single time; 4% to 5.5% belongs to the top ten. The rearrangement uses TRBV12-3 or TRBV12-4 and TRBJ2-4; 8 bases match TRBD1. This clonotype was obtained from a male donor with ankylosing spondylitis or in good health (not recorded which). Input material: blood, either unsorted or a sorted T cell fraction (not recorded which). As DNA, the CDR3 is TGTGCCAGCAGTTTAGATTGGCAGGGGGCCGCCAAAAACATTCAGTACTTC. Its translation is CASSLDWQGAAKNIQYF.